The 11 T cell receptor beta chains reported below all come from one sample, sequenced in a study of blood T cell repertoires in COVID-19. Using immunoSEQ multiplex PCR, the repertoire was profiled, and TCRdb retains in-frame clones only, with some absent. The sample gives 150,000 to 170,000 clones, roughly four fifths of which show up once; around 1.7% is in the top ten. The sample was peripheral blood. These TCRs come from an elderly man with acute or convalescent COVID-19.

This clone has a single count. The V gene is TRBV10-3, the J gene TRBJ1-4, with D possibly matching TRBD1 (5 bases). Deletions cut 3 bases from V and 8 bases from J, with 19 bases between. Germline lookup yields CDR1 ENHRY and CDR2 SYGVKD. This CDR3 has 16 amino acids. CDR3 DNA: TGTGCCATCAGTGAACAGATGGGGCCGGGTACCGAAAAACTGTTTTTT. The encoded protein is CAISEQMGPGTEKLFF.

This clone came up a few times. V gene TRBV28 combines with J gene TRBJ1-5, with 7 bases lining up with TRBD1. Germline values: CDR1 MDHEN, CDR2 SYDVKM. With 6 bases clipped from V and 4 bases from J, the junction kept 9 bases outside the gene matches. The CDR3 consists of 15 residues. CDR3: CASSPSGGPNQPQHF. The CDR3 DNA reads TGTGCCAGCAGCCCGTCAGGGGGGCCAAATCAGCCCCAGCATTTT.

This chain links TRBV7-2 with TRBJ2-3; TRBD2 is a possible D gene (6 bases). The CDR3 spans 13 residues. V lost 5 bases and J lost 0, with 6 bases in between. The germline V gene encodes CDR1 SGHTA and CDR2 FQGNSA. CDR3 sequence (DNA): TGTGCCAGCAGCGGGGGGAGCACAGATACGCAGTATTTT. It codes for CASSGGSTDTQYF.

This clone was found a few times. This likely comes from a read error, as the CDR3 has no conserved phenylalanine or tryptophan at its end. It is unclear where the CDR3 begins or ends on the DNA, so no DNA is shown, and the CDR3 is as TCRdb lists it. This sequence joins TRBV7-8 and TRBJ1-3; the table's D gene call, TRBD1, was not cross checked with the DNA. Germline V lookup: CDR1 SGHVS, CDR2 FQNEAQ. The CDR3 contains 11 residues when both ends are counted. CDR3 in amino acids: CASSPGQVKTD.

This chain joins TRBV28 and TRBJ1-1; no firm D call. Germline V gene sequence: CDR1 MDHEN, CDR2 SYDVKM. The CDR3 contains 15 residues. Trimming cost V 2 bases and J 0 bases, with 10 bases left between them. The CDR3 is CASSLAGYLNTEAFF. CDR3 bases: TGTGCCAGCAGTTTAGCGGGGTACTTGAACACTGAAGCTTTCTTT.

CDR3 in DNA: TGTGCCAGCAGTACACAGGGGGCGAACAATCAGCCCCAGCATTTT. It encodes CASSTQGANNQPQHF. The gene calls are TRBV2 and TRBJ1-5, with TRBD1 matching over 9 bases. This CDR3 is built from 15 residues. Germline lookup yields CDR1 SNHLY and CDR2 FYNNEI. The V gene end was trimmed by 5 bases and the J gene end by 3 bases; junction bases not matched to a gene: 5.

The sample holds a few counts of this clone. The chain's CDR3 is CASSYFYRGSTEAFF. CDR3 bases: TGTGCCAGCAGTTACTTCTACAGGGGAAGTACTGAAGCTTTCTTT. This rearrangement joins TRBV6-5 to TRBJ1-1, with 7 bases aligning to TRBD1. Germline CDR1 MNHEY, CDR2 SVGAGI. With V trimmed by 1 base and J by 5 bases, 7 bases remained unmatched. CDR3 length: 15 residues.

This clone came up once. This sequence joins TRBV4-1 and TRBJ1-2; D is undetermined. V lost 1 base to trimming and J lost 4 bases, with 7 bases between them. CDR1 is MGHRA, CDR2 YSYEKL, per germline. This CDR3 has 13 residues. CDR3 nucleotide sequence: TGCGCCAGCAGCCAAGGGAGCACCTATGGCTACACCTTC. Residues: CASSQGSTYGYTF.

The chain uses TRBV30 and TRBJ2-7; 9 bases match TRBD1. Germline V gene lookup returns CDR1 GTSNPN and CDR2 SVGIG (reference sequence). The V and J ends lost 3 bases and 2 bases, in that order; junction bases with no gene match: 8. CDR3 length: 15 residues. The CDR3 region has the DNA TGTGCCTGGAGAGACTTGGGACAGGGCGCCTACGAGCAGTACTTC. Protein: CAWRDLGQGAYEQYF. Complete variable domain (other parts from reference TRBV30 and TRBJ2-7): SQTIHQWPATLVQPVGSPLSLECTVEGTSNPNLYWYRQAAGRGLQLLFYSVGIGQISSEVPQNLSASRPQDRQFILSSKKLLLSDSGFYLCAWRDLGQGAYEQYFGPGTRLTVT.

Points on this clone: This sample includes further DNA sequences coding for the same CDR3. CDR3 in DNA: TGTGCCATCAGCGTACAGGGAACCAACTATGGCTACACCTTC. Encoded protein: CAISVQGTNYGYTF. The gene calls are TRBV10-3 and TRBJ1-2, with D possibly TRBD1 on 6 matching bases. From germline, CDR1 is ENHRY and CDR2 SYGVKD. This CDR3 has 14 residues. V was cut by 6 bases and J by 2 bases, with 13 bases left in between.

CDR3 coding DNA: TGCGCCAGCAGCTTGGTCGGGGAAGGACTCAATGAGCAGTTCTTC. This gives the protein CASSLVGEGLNEQFF. The rearrangement links TRBV5-1 to TRBJ2-1; a possible D gene is TRBD2 (5 bases). V was cut by 0 bases and J by 6 bases, with 13 bases left in between. Germline CDR1 and CDR2: SGHRS and YFSETQ. The CDR3 totals 15 residues. Based on the CDR3 plus reference TRBV5-1 and TRBJ2-1, the full variable domain is KAGVTQTPRYLIKTRGQQVTLSCSPISGHRSVSWYQQTPGQGLQFLFEYFSETQRNKGNFPGRFSGRQFSNSRSEMNVSTLELGDSALYLCASSLVGEGLNEQFFGPGTRLTVL.